What follows are 25 T cell receptor beta chains derived from one specimen sequenced in a study of T cells in localized non-small cell lung cancer. Some clones are missing from TCRdb's copy, which holds only in-frame ones; the method was immunoSEQ multiplex PCR. Here the sample spans 35,000 or so clones, 75% to 90% being singletons. This material consisted of peripheral blood, taken before any cancer treatment. The receptors here all came from a woman between 35 and 70 years old with stage I lung adenocarcinoma.

The V gene is TRBV6-5, the J gene TRBJ2-1, with D maybe TRBD2 (5 bases). Germline loops: CDR1 MNHEY, CDR2 SVGAGI. Trimming removed 2 bases at V and 6 bases at J, with 11 bases between. CDR3 length: 14 residues. The CDR3, as DNA: TGTGCCAGCAGTTACGCCCTAGCCCTCAATGAGCAGTTCTTC. It specifies CASSYALALNEQFF.

The genes are TRBV6-5 and TRBJ1-4, with D maybe TRBD1 (5 bases). From germline, CDR1 is MNHEY and CDR2 SVGAGI. The V gene lost 3 bases and the J gene lost 0 bases, with 8 bases spanning the gap. The CDR3 is made up of 15 amino acids. Here the CDR3 DNA reads TGTGCCAGCAGTTATATCAGGGCAACTAATGAAAAACTGTTTTTT. Its translation: CASSYIRATNEKLFF.

The chain recombines TRBV2 with TRBJ2-3; the match to TRBD2 covers 7 bases. V was clipped by 2 bases and J by 4 bases; unmatched bases: 6. In germline, CDR1 is SNHLY, CDR2 FYNNEI. The CDR3 loop spans 15 amino acids. In nucleotides, the CDR3 is TGTGCCAGCAGTGAAATTGGCGGGAGATCAGATACGCAGTATTTT. It codes for CASSEIGGRSDTQYF.

The chain carries TRBV19 and TRBJ1-2; tentative D call: TRBD1 (5 bases). Germline V gene sequence: CDR1 LNHDA, CDR2 SQIVND (reference sequence). Trimming pared 3 bases from V and 2 bases from J, leaving 10 bases between. This CDR3 contains 14 residues. In DNA, the CDR3 is TGTGCCAGTAGTATCTTTGGGGGAAACTATGGCTACACCTTC. It is translated as CASSIFGGNYGYTF.

In DNA form, the CDR3 reads TGTGCCAGCAGTCCTTCAGGGGGGCAAAACATTCAGTACTTC. It yields the protein CASSPSGGQNIQYF. The chain employs TRBV27 and TRBJ2-4; D possibly corresponds to TRBD1 (7 bases). The CDR3 length is 14 residues. Trimming removed 5 bases from V and 5 bases from J, with 13 bases in between. Germline V gives CDR1 MNHEY, CDR2 SMNVEV (reference sequence).

The genes are TRBV29-1 and TRBJ2-1; D might be TRBD1 (6 bases). Germline CDR1 SQVTM, CDR2 ANQGSEA. Trimming took off 5 bases at V and 4 bases at J, with 12 bases between the two ends. The CDR3 extends over 13 amino acids. The CDR3 DNA is TGCAGCGTTCGCAGGGGCGGATACAATGAGCAGTTCTTC. Its translation: CSVRRGGYNEQFF.

Concerning this clone itself: The junction shows a germline mismatch at one end, possibly a read error. This chain uses TRBV5-4 with TRBJ2-2, with 9 bases aligning to TRBD1. The CDR3 contains 16 residues. Looked up from germline, CDR1 is SGHNT and CDR2 is YYREEE (reference sequence). The CDR3 sequence is CASSFFGQGNAGELFF. In nucleotides, the CDR3 is TGTGCCAGCAGCTTTTTTGGACAGGGGAACGCCGGGGAGCTGTTTTTT.

The rearrangement uses TRBV28 and TRBJ2-1; TRBD2 is a possible D gene (5 bases). The length of the CDR3 is 15 residues. The ends were cut back, 5 bases at V and 0 bases at J, with 11 bases in the middle. Looked up from germline, CDR1 is MDHEN and CDR2 is SYDVKM. Here the CDR3 DNA reads TGTGCCAGCAGTATAGCGCTTAGCTCCTACAATGAGCAGTTCTTC. It specifies CASSIALSSYNEQFF.

This chain uses TRBV18 with TRBJ2-5; D is uncertain. V gave up 5 bases and J gave up 1 base, with 2 bases separating them. The germline V gene has CDR1 KGHSH and CDR2 LQKENI. CDR3 length: 11 residues. CDR3 nucleotide sequence: TGTGCCAGCTCATCCCAAGAGACCCAGTACTTC. Its protein product is CASSSQETQYF.

V is TRBV23-1 and J is TRBJ2-3, with TRBD2 as a possible D gene (5 bases). TRBV23-1 is an ORF for which the function is uncertain. Deletions cut 4 bases from V and 8 bases from J, with 13 bases between. This CDR3 has 13 residues. The CDR3 nucleotides read TGCGCCAGCAGTCTCCGAGGGCCGGGTACGCAGTATTTT. This encodes CASSLRGPGTQYF.

V is TRBV30 and J is TRBJ2-1, with a weak D call TRBD1 (5 bases). Per the germline V gene, CDR1 is GTSNPN and CDR2 is SVGIG (reference sequence). Trimming took off 2 bases at V and 0 bases at J, with 20 bases between the two ends. The CDR3 covers 18 residues. CDR3 residues: CAWSPPQGTLSSYNEQFF. CDR3 nucleotide sequence: TGTGCCTGGAGTCCTCCCCAGGGAACCCTGAGCTCCTACAATGAGCAGTTCTTC. Together with reference TRBV30 and TRBJ2-1, the CDR3 gives the full variable domain: SQTIHQWPATLVQPVGSPLSLECTVEGTSNPNLYWYRQAAGRGLQLLFYSVGIGQISSEVPQNLSASRPQDRQFILSSKKLLLSDSGFYLCAWSPPQGTLSSYNEQFFGPGTRLTVL.

V is TRBV5-1 and J is TRBJ2-7, with 7 bases that match TRBD1. The CDR3 runs 15 residues. V shed 3 bases and J 3 bases; nucleotides not matched to a gene: 9. Germline loops: CDR1 SGHRS, CDR2 YFSETQ. This CDR3 reads CASSSGQVSRYEQYF. The CDR3 DNA reads TGCGCCAGCAGCTCAGGACAGGTCTCCCGCTACGAGCAGTACTTC.

V gene TRBV7-9 combines with J gene TRBJ1-1; D is unresolved. V lost 5 bases to trimming and J lost 3 bases, with 13 bases between them. Germline V lookup: CDR1 SEHNR, CDR2 FQNEAQ (reference sequence). The CDR3 consists of 14 residues. The CDR3 here is CASSPWRVDTEAFF. As DNA, the CDR3 is TGTGCCAGCAGCCCATGGAGGGTGGACACTGAAGCTTTCTTT. Full variable domain (rest looked up from reference TRBV7-9 and TRBJ1-1): DTGVSQNPRHKITKRGQNVTFRCDPISEHNRLYWYRQTLGQGPEFLTYFQNEAQLEKSRLLSDRFSAERPKGSFSTLEIQRTEQGDSAMYLCASSPWRVDTEAFFGQGTRLTVV.

The chain combines TRBV30 with TRBJ2-3, with unresolved D. The CDR3 spans 13 residues. V was cut by 0 bases and J by 2 bases, with 6 bases left in between. Looked up from germline, CDR1 is GTSNPN and CDR2 is SVGIG (reference sequence). The CDR3 sequence: CAWSVLFTDTQYF. CDR3 bases: TGTGCCTGGAGTGTTTTGTTCACAGATACGCAGTATTTT.

This clone was detected only once. The V call is TRBV27, the J call TRBJ1-4; D unresolved. Per the germline V gene, CDR1 is MNHEY and CDR2 is SMNVEV (reference sequence). The CDR3 contains 12 residues. Trimming removed 6 bases from V and 7 bases from J, with 9 bases in between. For the CDR3, the DNA is TGTGCCAGCAGGGGGATTAGTGAAAAACTGTTTTTT. Translation: CASRGISEKLFF. Full variable domain (outside the CDR3, taken from reference TRBV27 and TRBJ1-4): EAQVTQNPRYLITVTGKKLTVTCSQNMNHEYMSWYRQDPGLGLRQIYYSMNVEVTDKGDVPEGYKVSRKEKRNFPLILESPSPNQTSLYFCASRGISEKLFFGSGTQLSVL.

The V and J genes are TRBV19 and TRBJ2-7; 10 positions agree with TRBD1. Germline CDR1 LNHDA, CDR2 SQIVND (reference sequence). Trimming cost V 5 bases and J 6 bases; bases outside gene matches: 7. This CDR3 has 14 amino acids. The CDR3 nucleotides are TGTGCCAGTAGTCTAGGGACAGGGGTCGGCGAGCAGTACTTC. It translates to CASSLGTGVGEQYF.

This chain uses TRBV5-1 with TRBJ2-2; 9 bases are a match to TRBD2. Germline CDR1 is SGHRS and CDR2 is YFSETQ. The CDR3 consists of 15 residues. The V gene end was trimmed by 4 bases and the J gene end by 3 bases; junction bases not matched to a gene: 4. The CDR3 DNA sequence: TGCGCCAGCAGCCCGCTAGCGGGATACACCGGGGAGCTGTTTTTT. Amino acid sequence: CASSPLAGYTGELFF.

The V call is TRBV18, the J call TRBJ2-1; tentative D call: TRBD1 (5 bases). V lost 0 bases, J lost 6 bases, and 9 bases lay in between. This CDR3 has 14 amino acids. From germline, CDR1 is KGHSH and CDR2 LQKENI. This chain's CDR3 is CASSPPKGFNEQFF. The CDR3 DNA is TGTGCCAGCTCACCACCTAAGGGGTTCAATGAGCAGTTCTTC.

In DNA form, the CDR3 reads TGTGCCATCAGTGAGGGAGGGGGGACAGGGACCCACTACGAGCAGTACTTC. Translation: CAISEGGGTGTHYEQYF. The chain recombines TRBV10-3 with TRBJ2-7; 9 positions match TRBD1. Trimming cost V 2 bases and J 3 bases; bases outside gene matches: 11. The CDR3 totals 17 residues. Germline loops: CDR1 ENHRY, CDR2 SYGVKD.

The J gene is TRBJ2-1, the V gene TRBV5-6; the D is unclear. Germline V gene lookup returns CDR1 SGHDT and CDR2 YYEEEE. CDR3 length equals 13 residues. Trimming took 4 bases from V and 12 from J, leaving 17 bases between them. CDR3 amino acids: CASSPSSGWAQFF. CDR3 bases: TGTGCCAGCAGCCCTTCGTCCGGGTGGGCGCAGTTCTTC.

DNA for the CDR3: TGTGCCAGCAATACCCTGGGGGTTTATTACGAGCAGTACTTC. It translates to CASNTLGVYYEQYF. The gene calls are TRBV6-6 and TRBJ2-7; D might be TRBD1 or TRBD2, each matching 5 bases. Germline V CDR1 and CDR2: MNHNY, SVGAGI (reference sequence). The CDR3 extends over 14 amino acids. Trimming pared 7 bases from V and 4 bases from J, leaving 17 bases between.

The rearrangement uses TRBV7-2 and TRBJ2-7; 10 bases fit TRBD2. V trimming: 4 bases; J trimming: 2 bases; junction bases outside the gene matches: 11. The CDR3 totals 17 residues. The germline gives CDR1 SGHTA, CDR2 FQGNSA. The DNA of the CDR3 is TGTGCCAGCAGCTACGGACTAGCGGCCCGACATGCCTACGAGCAGTACTTC. It is translated as CASSYGLAARHAYEQYF.

This clone showed up just a few times. The chain is built from TRBV19 and TRBJ1-1, with 7 bases fitting TRBD1. Germline V lookup: CDR1 LNHDA, CDR2 SQIVND (reference sequence). This CDR3 contains 16 residues. V lost 9 bases to trimming and J lost 1 base; unmatched junction nucleotides: 14. CDR3 DNA sequence: TGTGCCAGCCGTTCTCCCAGGGGGGGATCGAACACTGAAGCTTTCTTT. Its protein product is CASRSPRGGSNTEAFF. The whole variable domain, remainder taken from reference TRBV19 and TRBJ1-1, is DGGITQSPKYLFRKEGQNVTLSCEQNLNHDAMYWYRQDPGQGLRLIYYSQIVNDFQKGDIAEGYSVSREKKESFPLTVTSAQKNPTAFYLCASRSPRGGSNTEAFFGQGTRLTVV.

V and J are TRBV10-3 and TRBJ2-5, with 9 bases identical to TRBD1. Germline V CDR1 and CDR2: ENHRY, SYGVKD. V gave up 6 bases and J gave up 0 bases; unmatched junction bases: 2. The CDR3 has 14 residues. CDR3: CAIRRTGDQETQYF. Here the CDR3 DNA reads TGTGCCATCAGAAGGACAGGGGACCAAGAGACCCAGTACTTC.

This clone occurred once. CDR3 DNA sequence: TGTGCCAGCAGTCCACTCGGGACTAGCGAGAACACCGGGGAGCTGTTTTTT. It yields the protein CASSPLGTSENTGELFF. The rearrangement links TRBV11-2 to TRBJ2-2, with 10 positions matching TRBD2. Germline V gene sequence: CDR1 SGHAT, CDR2 FQNNGV. This CDR3 spans 17 amino acids. V lost 6 bases, J lost 1 base, and 8 bases stayed unmatched.